The present T cell receptor beta chain was sequenced within a study of blood T cell repertoires in COVID-19. V was trimmed by 5 bases and J by 0 bases, leaving 16 bases between them. The CDR3 has 16 residues. Germline CDR1 SEHNR, CDR2 FQNEAQ (reference sequence). This clone was seen only once. Clones were read by immunoSEQ multiplex PCR, and TCRdb kept only the in-frame ones, dropping some. The table has around 300,000 clones, 80% to 90% seen once. The rearrangement links TRBV7-9 to TRBJ2-5; TRBD1 is a possible D gene (5 bases). Sequencing was done on a sample of peripheral blood. This clonotype originated in a woman between 25 and 40 years old with active or convalescent COVID-19. The CDR3 region has the DNA TGTGCCAGCAGCCTCTACTCAGGACACCACCAAGAGACCCAGTACTTC. It encodes CASSLYSGHHQETQYF.